The TCR beta chain under discussion was sequenced for a study of T cell repertoires in cytomegalovirus infection. Background on the study: CMV infection and matching HLA type were both indicated by public TCR beta signatures.

This clonotype was detected ten times or more. In TCRdb, the reads were re-called with MiXCR into one record per CDR3 protein. The sample includes roughly 230,000 distinct CDR3 sequences, 15% to 20% of them seen just once. CDR1 is SEHNR and CDR2 is FQNEAQ in the germline V gene (reference sequence). CDR3 size: 15 residues. V shed 4 bases and J 1 base; nucleotides not matched to a gene: 6. The chain is built from TRBV7-9 and TRBJ1-2; 7 bases agree with TRBD1. Material for sequencing was CD8+ T cells from PBMCs. The clonotype comes from a human donor in good health (CMV status not recorded). Some clones in this sample may be carry-over from other donors' samples. The CDR3 protein is CASSSGTDFNYGYTF. Here the CDR3 DNA reads TGTGCCAGCAGCTCAGGGACAGATTTTAACTATGGCTACACCTTC.